Described below is a single T cell receptor beta chain sequence and its context. One end of the junction is discordant with germline, which a read error may explain. This sample was included in a study of blood T cell repertoires in COVID-19. The assay was immunoSEQ multiplex PCR, and TCRdb's table has in-frame clones only and misses some. Of 45,000 to 60,000 clones detected, 65% to 90% appear once; the ten largest clones hold over 1%. The sample was peripheral blood. The clonotype was recovered from a man between 60 and 75 years old with acute or convalescent COVID-19.

The CDR3 nucleotides are TGTGCTAGCAGCCCGGGGGGCCCCCCCACAGATACGCAGTATTTT. Its protein product is CASSPGGPPTDTQYF. The chain is built from TRBV7-7 and TRBJ2-3, with TRBD2 as a possible D gene (7 bases). This CDR3 region has 15 residues. The V gene's germline CDR1 is SSHAT and CDR2 FNYEAQ (reference sequence). The full variable domain, rest sourced from reference TRBV7-7 and TRBJ2-3, is GAGVSQSPRYKVTKRGQDVTLRCDPISSHATLYWYQQALGQGPEFLTYFNYEAQPDKSGLPSDRFSAERPEGSISTLTIQRTEQRDSAMYRCASSPGGPPTDTQYFGPGTRLTVL.